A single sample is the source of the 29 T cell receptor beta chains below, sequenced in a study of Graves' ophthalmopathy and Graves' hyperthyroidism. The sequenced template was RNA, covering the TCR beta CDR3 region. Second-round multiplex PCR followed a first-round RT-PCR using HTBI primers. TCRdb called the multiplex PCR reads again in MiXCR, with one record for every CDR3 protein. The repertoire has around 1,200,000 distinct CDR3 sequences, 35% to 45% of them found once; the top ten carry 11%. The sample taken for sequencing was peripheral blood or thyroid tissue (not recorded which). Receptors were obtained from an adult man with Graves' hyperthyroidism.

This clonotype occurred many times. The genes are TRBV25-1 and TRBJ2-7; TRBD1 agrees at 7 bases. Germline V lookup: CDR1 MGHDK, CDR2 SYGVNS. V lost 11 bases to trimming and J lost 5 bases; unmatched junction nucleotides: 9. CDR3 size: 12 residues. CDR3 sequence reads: CAGNTGDNEQYF. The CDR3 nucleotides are TGTGCCGGCAATACAGGGGATAACGAGCAGTACTTC.

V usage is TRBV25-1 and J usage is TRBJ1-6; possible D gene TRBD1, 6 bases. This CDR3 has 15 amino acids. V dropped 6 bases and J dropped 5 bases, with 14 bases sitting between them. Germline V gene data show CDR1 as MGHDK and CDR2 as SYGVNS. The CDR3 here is CASSWGQRNNSPLHF. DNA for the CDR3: TGTGCCAGCAGCTGGGGGCAGCGGAATAATTCACCCCTCCACTTT.

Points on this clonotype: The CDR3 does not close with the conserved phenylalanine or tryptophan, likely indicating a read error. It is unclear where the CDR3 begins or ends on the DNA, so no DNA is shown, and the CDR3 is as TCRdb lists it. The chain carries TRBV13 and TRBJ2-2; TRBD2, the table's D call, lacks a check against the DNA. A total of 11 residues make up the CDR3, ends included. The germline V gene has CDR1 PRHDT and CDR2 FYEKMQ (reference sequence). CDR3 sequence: CASSLGPFGLA.

As DNA, the CDR3 is TGTGCCAGCAGTGGGCGGACAGGGGTACCACCCCTCCACTTT. Translating it yields CASSGRTGVPPLHF. The chain has TRBV25-1 and TRBJ1-6, with TRBD1 matching 9 bases. The CDR3 is 14 amino acids. With V trimmed by 4 bases and J by 11 bases, 6 bases remained unmatched. Germline V gene data show CDR1 as MGHDK and CDR2 as SYGVNS.

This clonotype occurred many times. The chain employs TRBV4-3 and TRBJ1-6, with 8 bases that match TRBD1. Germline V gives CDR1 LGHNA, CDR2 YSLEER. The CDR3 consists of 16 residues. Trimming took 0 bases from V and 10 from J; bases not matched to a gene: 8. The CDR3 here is CASSQDPGGGGSPLHF. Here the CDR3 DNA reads TGCGCCAGCAGCCAAGATCCAGGGGGCGGTGGCTCACCCCTCCACTTT.

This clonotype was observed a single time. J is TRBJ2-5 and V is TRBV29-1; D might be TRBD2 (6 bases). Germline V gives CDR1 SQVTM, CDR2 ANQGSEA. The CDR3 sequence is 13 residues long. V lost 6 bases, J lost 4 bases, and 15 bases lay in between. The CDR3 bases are TGCAGCGTGCGGGGATGGCCATCAGAGACCCAGTACTTC. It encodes CSVRGWPSETQYF.

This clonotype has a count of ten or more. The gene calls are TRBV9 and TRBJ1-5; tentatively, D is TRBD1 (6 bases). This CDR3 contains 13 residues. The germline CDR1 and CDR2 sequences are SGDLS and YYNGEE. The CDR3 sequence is CAGQPYSNQPQHF. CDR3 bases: TGTGCTGGACAGCCTTATAGCAATCAGCCCCAGCATTTT. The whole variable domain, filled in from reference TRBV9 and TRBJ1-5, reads DSGVTQTPKHLITATGQRVTLRCSPRSGDLSVYWYQQSLDQGLQFLIQYYNGEERAKGNILERFSAQQFPDLHSELNLSSLELGDSALYFCAGQPYSNQPQHFGDGTRLSIL.

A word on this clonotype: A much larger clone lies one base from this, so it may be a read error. CDR3 DNA sequence: TGTGCCAGCAAAAGACAACCACCTAATTCACCCCCCCACTTT. It encodes CASKRQPPNSPPHF. The V gene is TRBV2, the J gene TRBJ1-6; D is unclear. This CDR3 spans 14 amino acids. CDR1 and CDR2 from the germline V gene are SNHLY and FYNNEI.

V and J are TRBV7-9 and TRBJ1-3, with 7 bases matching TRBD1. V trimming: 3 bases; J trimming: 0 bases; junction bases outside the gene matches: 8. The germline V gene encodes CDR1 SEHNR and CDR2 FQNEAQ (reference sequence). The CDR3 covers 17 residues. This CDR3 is CASSLDRRFVSGNTIYF. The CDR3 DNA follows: TGTGCCAGCAGCTTGGACAGGCGGTTCGTCTCTGGAAACACCATATATTTT.

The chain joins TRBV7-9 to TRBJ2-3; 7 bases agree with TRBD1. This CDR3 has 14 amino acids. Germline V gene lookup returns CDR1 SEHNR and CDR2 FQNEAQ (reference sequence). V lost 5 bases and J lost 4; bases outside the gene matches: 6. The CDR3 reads CASSPRQGPDTQYF. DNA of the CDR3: TGTGCCAGCAGCCCGCGACAGGGTCCAGATACGCAGTATTTT.

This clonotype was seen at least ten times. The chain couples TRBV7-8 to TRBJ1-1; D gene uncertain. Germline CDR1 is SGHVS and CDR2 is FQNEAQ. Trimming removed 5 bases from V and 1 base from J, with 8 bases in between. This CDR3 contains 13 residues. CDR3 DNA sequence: TGTGCCAGCAGCGCCTGGACGAACACTGAAGCTTTCTTT. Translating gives CASSAWTNTEAFF. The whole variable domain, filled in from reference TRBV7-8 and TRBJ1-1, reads GAGVSQSPRYKVAKRGQDVALRCDPISGHVSLFWYQQALGQGPEFLTYFQNEAQLDKSGLPSDRFFAERPEGSVSTLKIQRTQQEDSAVYLCASSAWTNTEAFFGQGTRLTVV.

The CDR3 nucleotides read TGTGCCAGCAGCACCACTAGCGGGAGCTGGGAGACCCAGTACTTC. As protein: CASSTTSGSWETQYF. The chain couples TRBV7-2 to TRBJ2-5, with 11 bases aligning to TRBD2. Germline loops: CDR1 SGHTA, CDR2 FQGNSA. This CDR3 has 15 residues. Trimming at V came to 5 bases and at J to 5 bases, leaving 7 bases not matched to a gene.

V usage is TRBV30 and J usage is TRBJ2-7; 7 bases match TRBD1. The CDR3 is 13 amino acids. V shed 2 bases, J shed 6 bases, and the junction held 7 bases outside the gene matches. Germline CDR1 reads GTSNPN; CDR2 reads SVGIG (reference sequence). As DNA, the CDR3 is TGTGCCTGGAGTTCGCACCAGGGGGTCGAGCAGTACTTC. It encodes CAWSSHQGVEQYF.

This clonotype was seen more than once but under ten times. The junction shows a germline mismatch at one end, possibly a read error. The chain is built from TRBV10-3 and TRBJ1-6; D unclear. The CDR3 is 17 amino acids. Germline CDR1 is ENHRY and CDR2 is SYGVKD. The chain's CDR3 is CASSYQGPDSYNSPLHF. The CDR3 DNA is TGTGCCAGCAGTTACCAAGGGCCAGACTCCTATAATTCACCCCTCCACTTT.

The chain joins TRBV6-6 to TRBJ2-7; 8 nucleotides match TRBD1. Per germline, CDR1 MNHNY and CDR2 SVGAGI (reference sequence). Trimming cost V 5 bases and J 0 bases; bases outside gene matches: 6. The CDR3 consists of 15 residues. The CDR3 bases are TGTGCCAGCAGTACTCACAGGGGGAGCTCCTACGAGCAGTACTTC. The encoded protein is CASSTHRGSSYEQYF.

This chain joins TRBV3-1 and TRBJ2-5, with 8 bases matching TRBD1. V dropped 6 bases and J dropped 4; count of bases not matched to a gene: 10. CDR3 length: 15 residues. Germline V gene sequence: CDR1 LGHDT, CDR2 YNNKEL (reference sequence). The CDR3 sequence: CASSQPVDRGETQYF. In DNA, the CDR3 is TGTGCCAGCAGTCAACCAGTCGACAGGGGAGAGACCCAGTACTTC.

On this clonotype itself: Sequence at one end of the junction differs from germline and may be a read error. CDR3 protein: CSAEGRQNYGYTF. CDR3 sequence (DNA): TGCAGCGCTGAAGGACGCCAAAACTATGGCTACACCTTC. The chain links TRBV29-1 to TRBJ1-2; D gene ambiguous. From germline, CDR1 is SQVTM and CDR2 ANQGSEA. The CDR3 loop spans 13 amino acids.

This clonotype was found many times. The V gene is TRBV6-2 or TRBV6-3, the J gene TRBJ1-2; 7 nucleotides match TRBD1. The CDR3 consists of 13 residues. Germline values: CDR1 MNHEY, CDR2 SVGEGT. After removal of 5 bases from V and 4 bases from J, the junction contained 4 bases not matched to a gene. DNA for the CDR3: TGTGCCAGCAGTCCTGACAGGGCCTATGGCTACACCTTC. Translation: CASSPDRAYGYTF.

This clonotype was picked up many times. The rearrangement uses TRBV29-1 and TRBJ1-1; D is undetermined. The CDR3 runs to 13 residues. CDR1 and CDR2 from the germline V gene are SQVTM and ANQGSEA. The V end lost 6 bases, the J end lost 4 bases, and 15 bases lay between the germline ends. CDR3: CSVERRLVTEAFF. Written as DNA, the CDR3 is TGCAGCGTGGAACGGAGACTGGTCACTGAAGCTTTCTTT. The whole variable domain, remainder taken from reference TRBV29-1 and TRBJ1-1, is SAVISQKPSRDICQRGTSLTIQCQVDSQVTMMFWYRQQPGQSLTLIATANQGSEATYESGFVIDKFPISRPNLTFSTLTVSNMSPEDSSIYLCSVERRLVTEAFFGQGTRLTVV.

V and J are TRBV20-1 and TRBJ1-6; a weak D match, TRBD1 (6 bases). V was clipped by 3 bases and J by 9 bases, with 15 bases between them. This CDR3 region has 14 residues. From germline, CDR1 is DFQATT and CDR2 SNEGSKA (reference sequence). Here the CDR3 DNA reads TGCAGTGCTAGCCACGGTAGGGGGATTTCACCCCTCCACTTT. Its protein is CSASHGRGISPLHF.

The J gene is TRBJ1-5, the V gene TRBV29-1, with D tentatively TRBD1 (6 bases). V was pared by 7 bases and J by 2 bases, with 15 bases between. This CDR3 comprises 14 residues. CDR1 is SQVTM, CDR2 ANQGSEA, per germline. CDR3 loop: CSAVEQGGNQPQHF. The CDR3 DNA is TGCAGCGCCGTAGAACAGGGAGGCAATCAGCCCCAGCATTTT.

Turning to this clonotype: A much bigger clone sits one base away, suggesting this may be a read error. CDR3 protein: CVSSLVWGETQYF. The DNA for the CDR3 is TGTGTCAGCAGTTTAGTCTGGGGAGAGACCCAGTACTTC. V usage is TRBV12-3 or TRBV12-4 and J usage is TRBJ2-5; D is undetermined. CDR3 length: 13 residues.

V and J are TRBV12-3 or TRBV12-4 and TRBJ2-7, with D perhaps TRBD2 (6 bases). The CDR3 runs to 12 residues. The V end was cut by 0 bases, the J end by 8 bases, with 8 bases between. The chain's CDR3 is CASSLARGQQYF. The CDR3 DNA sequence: TGTGCCAGCAGTTTAGCGCGGGGACAGCAGTACTTC.

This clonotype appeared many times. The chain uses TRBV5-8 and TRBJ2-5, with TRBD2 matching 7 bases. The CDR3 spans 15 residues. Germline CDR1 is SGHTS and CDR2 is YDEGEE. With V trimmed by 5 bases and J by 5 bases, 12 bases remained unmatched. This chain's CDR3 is CASSSGPGGDETQYF. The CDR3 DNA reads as TGTGCCAGCAGTTCGGGGCCGGGAGGAGACGAGACCCAGTACTTC.

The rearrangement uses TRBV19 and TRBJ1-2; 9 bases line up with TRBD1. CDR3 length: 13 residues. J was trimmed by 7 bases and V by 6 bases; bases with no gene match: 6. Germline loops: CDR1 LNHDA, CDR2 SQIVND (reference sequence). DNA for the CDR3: TGTGCCAGTAGACCACAGGGGGCGATTGGCTACACCTTC. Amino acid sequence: CASRPQGAIGYTF.

The CDR3 sequence: CAISGIATIYF. The CDR3 coding sequence is TGTGCCATCAGTGGAATAGCCACCATATATTTT. This chain links TRBV10-3 with TRBJ1-3; no firm D call. Per the germline V gene, CDR1 is ENHRY and CDR2 is SYGVKD. V shed 4 bases and J shed 9 bases, with 7 bases lying between them. This CDR3 is built from 11 residues.

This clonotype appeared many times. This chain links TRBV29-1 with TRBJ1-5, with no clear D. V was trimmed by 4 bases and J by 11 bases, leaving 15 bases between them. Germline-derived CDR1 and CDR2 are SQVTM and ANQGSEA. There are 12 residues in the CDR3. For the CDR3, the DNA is TGCAGCGTTGCCAAGAATACAGTAACCCAGCATTTT. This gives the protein CSVAKNTVTQHF.

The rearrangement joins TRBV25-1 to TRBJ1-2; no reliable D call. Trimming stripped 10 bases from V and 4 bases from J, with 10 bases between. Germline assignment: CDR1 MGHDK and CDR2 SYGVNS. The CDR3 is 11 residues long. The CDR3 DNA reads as TGTGCCACCGCCAGCTCCTATGGCTACACCTTC. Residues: CATASSYGYTF.

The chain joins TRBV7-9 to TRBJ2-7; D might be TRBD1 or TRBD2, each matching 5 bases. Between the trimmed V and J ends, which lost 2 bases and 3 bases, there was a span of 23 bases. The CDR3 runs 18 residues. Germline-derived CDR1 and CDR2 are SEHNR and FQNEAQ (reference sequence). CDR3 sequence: CASSLSFNLGALIYEQYF. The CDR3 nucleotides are TGTGCCAGCAGCTTATCTTTTAATCTCGGGGCCCTCATCTACGAGCAGTACTTC.